The 5 T cell receptor beta chains in this list originate from one sample, sequenced in a study of cytomegalovirus exposure and HLA in healthy donors. Generated by immunoSEQ multiplex PCR, the TCRdb table keeps only in-frame clones and is missing some. The repertoire holds 120,000 or so clones, with approximately 90% as singletons. Sequenced sample: PBMCs. The receptors here all came from a young woman in good health and CMV-seronegative.

The chain employs TRBV5-1 and TRBJ1-1; 8 bases agree with TRBD1. Germline CDR1 reads SGHRS; CDR2 reads YFSETQ. CDR3 length equals 14 residues. J gave up 4 bases and V 4 bases, and 6 bases lay outside the gene matches. DNA of the CDR3: TGCGCCAGCAGCCCGACAGGGGTAGGCACTGAAGCTTTCTTT. This translates into CASSPTGVGTEAFF.

The chain has TRBV28 and TRBJ1-6, with D tentatively TRBD1 (5 bases). The V gene lost 5 bases and the J gene lost 5 bases, with 13 bases spanning the gap. Germline CDR1 reads MDHEN; CDR2 reads SYDVKM. The CDR3 sequence is 15 residues long. CDR3 in amino acids: CASSGTPGNNSPLHF. CDR3 sequence (DNA): TGTGCCAGCAGTGGGACTCCGGGGAATAATTCACCCCTCCACTTT.

This chain joins TRBV10-3 and TRBJ1-5, with no clear D. Germline V gives CDR1 ENHRY, CDR2 SYGVKD. The CDR3 extends over 16 amino acids. Trimming cost V 3 bases and J 2 bases, with 14 bases left between them. CDR3: CAISESLGRGNQPQHF. The DNA for the CDR3 is TGTGCCATCAGTGAATCACTCGGGCGGGGCAATCAGCCCCAGCATTTT.

This chain joins TRBV29-1 and TRBJ1-1; 9 bases map to TRBD1. J gave up 3 bases and V 5 bases, and 7 bases lay outside the gene matches. The CDR3 totals 14 residues. CDR1 SQVTM and CDR2 ANQGSEA come from the germline V gene. CDR3 amino acids: CSVTHRGRDTEAFF. The CDR3 DNA follows: TGCAGCGTTACCCACAGGGGGCGCGACACTGAAGCTTTCTTT.

The chain couples TRBV15 to TRBJ2-7; 10 bases map to TRBD1. This CDR3 has 16 residues. J gave up 5 bases and V 1 base, and 8 bases lay outside the gene matches. CDR1 is LNHNV, CDR2 YYDKDF, per germline (reference sequence). CDR3 residues: CATSRVRTGGFHEQYF. In nucleotides, the CDR3 is TGTGCCACCAGCAGAGTCCGGACAGGGGGTTTCCACGAGCAGTACTTC.